This T cell receptor (beta chain) was sequenced during a study of blood T cell repertoires in COVID-19. Study context: Samples came from the United States, Italy and Spain, spanning acute and convalescent COVID-19. T cells, B-cell-depleted T cells, or PBMCs supplied cDNA or gDNA.

Authors' methods: By means of reference gene primer amplification, nucleated cell counts were estimated. Here immunoSEQ multiplex PCR was the method, and the copy in TCRdb shows in-frame clones only, minus some. V, J and clone size are taken as reported in that table, and D and trimming were inferred from the DNA itself. The sample has some 120,000 clones, about 80% seen once; the top ten hold 10% to 11%. Trimming stripped 3 bases from V and 6 bases from J, with 15 bases between. Per the germline V gene, CDR1 is MNHEY and CDR2 is SMNVEV (reference sequence). The CDR3 covers 14 residues. This clonotype was sampled from a human donor in a cohort sampled during active COVID-19. This sequence joins TRBV27 and TRBJ2-7; TRBD1 might be the D (5 bases). Sequenced input: peripheral blood. The CDR3 sequence: CASSFKGARIEQYF. CDR3 coding DNA: TGTGCCAGCAGTTTTAAAGGGGCAAGAATCGAGCAGTACTTC.